The 3 T cell receptor beta chains in this list originate from one sample, sequenced in a study of radiotherapy plus CTLA-4 blockade in lung cancer. This table comes from immunoSEQ multiplex PCR, and its TCRdb copy is limited to in-frame clones, with some not included. The data show some 60,000 clones, under 80% seen once. The sample here was peripheral blood, taken from a patient treated with radiotherapy plus ipilimumab. Receptor source: a human donor with non-small cell lung cancer who had a complete response to radiotherapy plus ipilimumab.

The chain's CDR3 is CASSETRSSYNSPLHF. CDR3 nucleotides: TGTGCCAGCAGTGAAACTCGTAGTTCCTATAATTCACCCCTCCACTTT. The rearrangement joins TRBV2 to TRBJ1-6, with D hard to call. The ends were cut back, 2 bases at V and 1 base at J, with 9 bases in the middle. Germline loops: CDR1 SNHLY, CDR2 FYNNEI. This CDR3 spans 16 amino acids.

V and J are TRBV4-3 and TRBJ2-3; 12 positions agree with TRBD2. Trimming cost V 1 base and J 2 bases; bases outside gene matches: 4. CDR3 length: 17 residues. CDR1 is LGHNA and CDR2 is YSLEER in the germline V gene. The CDR3 loop is CASSQGLAGAITDTQYF. CDR3 DNA sequence: TGCGCCAGCAGCCAAGGACTAGCGGGGGCAATCACAGATACGCAGTATTTT.

The chain employs TRBV5-1 and TRBJ2-3; D is undetermined. CDR1 is SGHRS and CDR2 is YFSETQ in the germline V gene. The CDR3 has 14 residues. The V end lost 2 bases, the J end lost 1 base, and 8 bases lay between the germline ends. CDR3 sequence: CASSFNGGTDTQYF. CDR3 coding DNA: TGCGCCAGCAGCTTCAACGGTGGCACAGATACGCAGTATTTT.